The clone carrying this TCR beta chain occurred many times. These data originate in a study of early T cells in non-severe SARS-CoV-2 infection. Looking at the study overall: Sequencing targeted bulk RNA from unsorted whole blood, leaving chains unpaired.

Individual cDNA molecules were tagged with unique molecular identifiers, the study reported. TCRdb fed the 5' RACE reads into MiXCR, producing one record per CDR3 protein. The table includes about 27,000 distinct CDR3 sequences, around 4.4% detected once. From germline, CDR1 is SGHRS and CDR2 YFSETQ. CDR3 size: 15 residues. V lost 2 bases and J lost 3, with 11 bases in between. Sequenced material: whole blood. The V gene is TRBV5-1, the J gene TRBJ2-2, with D perhaps matching TRBD2 (5 bases). The sequence came from an adult who was a healthcare worker with PCR-confirmed SARS-CoV-2 infection or an uninfected control (not recorded which). The CDR3: CASSFRTWDTGELFF. The CDR3 nucleotides read TGCGCCAGCAGCTTCCGGACTTGGGACACCGGGGAGCTGTTTTTT.